These 3 T cell receptor beta chains were all obtained from the same sample, sequenced in a study of shared clonotypes between healthy human individuals. Generated by immunoSEQ multiplex PCR, the TCRdb table keeps only in-frame clones and is missing some. This sample has 740,000 or so clones; approximately 73% occur once, and the top ten carry around 1.8%. What was sequenced was memory CD4+ T cells sorted from blood. Sample subset: CD45RA-negative fraction. The receptor set was obtained from a woman in her 30s in good health.

This chain connects TRBV28 to TRBJ2-7; D is ambiguous. With 4 bases removed from V and 2 bases from J, the gap between germline ends came to 9 bases. Per the germline V gene, CDR1 is MDHEN and CDR2 is SYDVKM. There are 13 residues in the CDR3. The CDR3 here is CASSYGATYEQYF. CDR3 sequence (DNA): TGTGCCAGCAGTTACGGCGCCACCTACGAGCAGTACTTC.

V is TRBV21-1 and J is TRBJ2-7. TRBV21-1 is given as a pseudogene. The CDR3 length is 15 residues. CDR3 bases: TGTGCCAGCAGTACTTCCTACCAGGACCACTACGAGCAGTACTTC. This codes for CASSTSYQDHYEQYF.

This sequence joins TRBV25-1 and TRBJ2-7, with 9 bases that match TRBD2. CDR3 length equals 15 residues. J lost 1 base, V lost 5 bases, and 6 bases had no gene match. CDR1 is MGHDK, CDR2 SYGVNS, per germline. The CDR3 protein is CASSPASGTSYEQYF. CDR3 sequence (DNA): TGTGCCAGCAGTCCCGCTAGCGGGACTTCCTACGAGCAGTACTTC.